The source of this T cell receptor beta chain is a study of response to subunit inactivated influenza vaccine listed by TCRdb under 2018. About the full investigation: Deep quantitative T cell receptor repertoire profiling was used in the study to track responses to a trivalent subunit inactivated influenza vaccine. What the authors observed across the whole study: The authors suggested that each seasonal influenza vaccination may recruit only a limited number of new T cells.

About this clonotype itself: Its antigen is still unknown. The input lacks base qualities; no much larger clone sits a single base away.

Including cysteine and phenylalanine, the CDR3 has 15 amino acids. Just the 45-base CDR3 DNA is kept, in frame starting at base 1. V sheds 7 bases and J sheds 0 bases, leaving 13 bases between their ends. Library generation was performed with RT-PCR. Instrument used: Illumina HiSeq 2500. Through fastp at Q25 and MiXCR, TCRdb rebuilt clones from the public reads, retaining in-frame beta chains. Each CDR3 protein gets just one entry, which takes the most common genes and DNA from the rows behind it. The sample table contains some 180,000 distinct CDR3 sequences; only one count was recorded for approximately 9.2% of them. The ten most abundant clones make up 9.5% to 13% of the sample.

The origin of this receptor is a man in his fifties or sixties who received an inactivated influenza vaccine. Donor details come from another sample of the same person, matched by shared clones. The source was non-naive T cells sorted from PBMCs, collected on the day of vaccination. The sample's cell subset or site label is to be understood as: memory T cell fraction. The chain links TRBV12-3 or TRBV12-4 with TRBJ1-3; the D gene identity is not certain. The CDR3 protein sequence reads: CASKRRLGSGNTIYF. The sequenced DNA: TGTGCCAGCAAACGCAGGTTGGGCTCTGGAAACACCATATATTTT.